This record concerns one T cell receptor beta chain sequence. What antigen it recognizes has not been identified. Base qualities are not provided; no much larger clone lies one nucleotide away. The CDR3 regions of human TCRbeta chains were analyzed by immunosequencing. The original pipeline was this. Repertoire TCRs were checked for matches against a reference library of SARS-CoV-2-specific TCRs that had been generated using the MIRA antigen-specificity platform. Breadth meant the fraction of unique TCRs that were SARS-CoV-2-associated, whereas depth meant the fraction of total T cells that were SARS-CoV-2-associated. Each spike-specific TCR was assigned to its reactive spike region and to a CD4 or CD8 class using the MIRA data. Log10-transformed breadth and depth values were compared by one-way ANOVA with Sidak's multiple comparisons tests. The table comes from immuneACCESS by way of TCRdb, which keeps in-frame sequences with V and J called. Part of the clones is missing from these tables; in studies checked, under half for an unresolved V gene and the rest for unknown reasons. The V and J calls and clone size come from that table; D and trimming were worked out from the DNA. The sample records under 200,000 clones, around 92% of which are singletons. The ten most abundant clones make up roughly 1.4% of the sample.

CDR1 is given as MGHRA and CDR2 as YSYEKL, both from the germline V gene. The cysteine opens and the phenylalanine closes a CDR3 of 19 amino acids. Only the CDR3 portion is preserved as DNA: 57 bases, with reading frame beginning at the first base. Trimming takes 3 bases off V and 2 bases off J; junction bases not matched to a gene: 14. These data originate in a study of T cell responses to AZD1222 COVID-19 vaccine (dated by TCRdb to the early 2020s). Context from the whole study: AZD1222 recipients with second doses at about 4 weeks or about 12 weeks were pooled, because spike-specific TCR depth and breadth did not differ between schedules. A total of over 230 trial participants underwent TCR sequencing, of whom 200 to 220 had received two doses of AZD1222 and approximately 25 had received two doses of the MenACWY control vaccine. Trial participants were enrolled by age into 18-55, 56-69 and 70-plus year subgroups, with approximately 150, 30 and 60 TCR-sequenced participants respectively. On the study overall, not on this receptor specifically: No day 14 peak-response samples were available, so repertoires were characterized only after the peak T cell response. Participants were mostly white British, with more females than males. The authors suggested clonal diversity may have been underestimated. Conclusions about previously exposed vaccinees are limited because only 5 or 6 AZD1222 recipients were SARS-CoV-2 seropositive at baseline. The vaccine-associated CD4 TCRs covered the entire spike protein, and the dominant responses fell in regions 160-218 and 743-854. The 56-69-year group was small, and its depth increase did not reach significance, likely because of low power. Epitopes outside the regions mutated in the B.1.351 and B.1.1.7 variants were reportedly recognized by nearly half of the unique spike-specific TCRs. Spike-specific TCR breadth and depth rose significantly after two AZD1222 doses compared with day 0 and with MenACWY recipients.

The time point label, read with the paper, signifies: baseline before first vaccination. Vaccinee samples were obtained from the UK trials COV001 and COV002, which included a single-blind randomized controlled phase 2/3 trial of AZD1222 (ChAdOx1 nCoV-19) in healthy adults. For TCRbeta chain sequencing, PBMC samples were collected from trial participants at day 0 and at day 28 after the second dose. The material sequenced was peripheral blood, taken on day 0 of AZD1222 vaccination. This receptor was obtained from an adult in good health. Recombination linked TRBV4-1 to TRBJ1-5; TRBD1 fits 9 bases in the junction. CDR3 protein: CASSHPGQGLTGGNQPQHF. The DNA reads as follows: TGCGCCAGCAGCCACCCCGGACAGGGGTTAACCGGGGGCAATCAGCCCCAGCATTTT.